This T cell receptor beta chain was captured by sequencing in a study of neurological immune-mediated disorders. Across the study: A relapsing-remitting course was seen in about 90% of the roughly 35 multiple sclerosis patients and a secondary progressive course in 3.

This clonotype was seen repeatedly, ten times or more. Its antigen is unidentified. TCRdb redid the calling of the 5' RACE reads with MiXCR, one entry per CDR3 protein. The table includes about 78,000 distinct CDR3 sequences, just over 5% detected once. Findings of the study overall: Clinical and MRI features did not associate with the cluster found in multiple sclerosis patients.

V lost 4 bases and J lost 2, with 11 bases in between. The CDR3 is 15 amino acids. CDR1 is MGHDK and CDR2 is SYGVNS in the germline V gene. The TCR was taken from a woman aged 30 to 39 with multiple sclerosis. The sample taken for sequencing was PBMCs. The rearrangement links TRBV25-1 to TRBJ2-2; D is unclear. CDR3 coding DNA: TGTGCCAGCAGTGGGGAAAAGATAAACACCGGGGAGCTGTTTTTT. Protein sequence: CASSGEKINTGELFF.